This T cell receptor (beta chain) originates from a study of neoadjuvant anti-PD-1 for oral cavity cancer. Looking at the study overall: Non-progressing patients received a fourth nivolumab dose near day 43, then surgery on days 50-56.

V was clipped by 4 bases and J by 1 base; unmatched bases: 6. Germline lookup yields CDR1 SGHRS and CDR2 YFSETQ. The CDR3 sequence is 15 residues long. Indicated time point: after neoadjuvant nivolumab, at surgical resection. Patients were newly diagnosed with stage II-IVA oral cavity squamous cell carcinoma without prior systemic or radiation treatment. The patients had HPV-negative, locally advanced oral cavity squamous cell carcinoma. No culture or expansion preceded analysis of these blood cells. Clones were sequenced by immunoSEQ multiplex PCR, and TCRdb holds only the in-frame ones, with some missing. Here the sample spans around 13,000 clones, just under 75% being singletons.

This rearrangement joins TRBV5-1 to TRBJ1-1; 8 positions match TRBD1. Here the sequenced sample was PBMCs, taken after nivolumab (anti-PD-1) treatment. This TCR was recovered from a person aged 40 to 85 with oral cavity squamous cell carcinoma. The CDR3 here is CASSPDGQGNTEAFF. The CDR3 nucleotides read TGCGCCAGCAGCCCGGATGGACAGGGGAACACTGAAGCTTTCTTT.